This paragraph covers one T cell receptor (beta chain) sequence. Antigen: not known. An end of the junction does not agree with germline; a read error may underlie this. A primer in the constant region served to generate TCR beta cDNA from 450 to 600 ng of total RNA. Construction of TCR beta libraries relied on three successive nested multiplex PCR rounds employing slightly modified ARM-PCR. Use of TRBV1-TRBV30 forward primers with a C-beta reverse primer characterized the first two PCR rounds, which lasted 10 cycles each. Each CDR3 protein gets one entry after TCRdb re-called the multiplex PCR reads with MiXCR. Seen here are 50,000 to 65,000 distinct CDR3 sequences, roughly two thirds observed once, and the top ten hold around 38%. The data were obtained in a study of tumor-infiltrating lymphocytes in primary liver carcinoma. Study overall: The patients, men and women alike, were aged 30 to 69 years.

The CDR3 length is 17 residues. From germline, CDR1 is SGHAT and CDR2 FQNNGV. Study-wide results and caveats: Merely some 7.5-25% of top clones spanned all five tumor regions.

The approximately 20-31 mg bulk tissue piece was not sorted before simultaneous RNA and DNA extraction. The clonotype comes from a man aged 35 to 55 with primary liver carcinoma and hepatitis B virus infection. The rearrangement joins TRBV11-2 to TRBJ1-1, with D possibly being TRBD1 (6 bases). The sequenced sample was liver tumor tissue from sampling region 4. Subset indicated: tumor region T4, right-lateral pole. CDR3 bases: TGTGCCAGCAGCTATAGTCGGCCGGGGGCTGGGAACACCGAAGCTTTCTTT. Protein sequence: CASSYSRPGAGNTEAFF. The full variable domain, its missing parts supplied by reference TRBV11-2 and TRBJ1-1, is EAGVAQSPRYKIIEKRQSVAFWCNPISGHATLYWYQQILGQGPKLLIQFQNNGVVDDSQLPKDRFSAERLKGVDSTLKIQPAKLEDSAVYLCASSYSRPGAGNTEAFFGQGTRLTVV.